This T cell receptor (beta chain) was observed in a study of shared clonotypes between healthy human individuals (dated by TCRdb to between 2020 and 2021). Regarding the complete study: The cohort included three men and a couple of women between 18 and 49 years of age. To estimate repertoire size and how much clonotype sharing occurs between individuals, the study deeply sequenced the blood TCR repertoires of about 5 healthy adults. Each donor's leukapheresis produced roughly between roughly 0.85 and 10 billion PBMCs. Libraries were prepared and TCR repertoires were sequenced by different laboratories using diverse techniques, in order to increase sequencing depth and limit assay-specific biases. For each donor, three plates each were used for CD4 naive and CD4 memory, two plates were used for CD8 naive, and one plate was used for CD8 memory.

From the germline V gene, CDR1 is SNHLY and CDR2 is FYNNEI. Trimming costs V 6 bases and J 10 bases, and their ends lie 16 bases apart. Its CDR3 holds 13 amino acids, cysteine through phenylalanine. The read is trimmed to its CDR3 DNA, 39 bases read in frame from base 1. Comments on this clone: No antigen is known for it. No base-level quality is on record; no much larger clone is a single base apart.

Using the deep immunoSEQ assay, multiplex PCR amplified TCR CDR3 regions from genomic DNA. For each cell subset, the extracted genomic DNA was distributed evenly across all wells of several immunoSEQ 96-well plates, and each plate served as one replicate. For sorted subsets, about 200 ng genomic DNA, equal to 30,000 to 35,000 T cell genomes, was loaded into each replicate PCR. Purified libraries were measured with a Qubit 3.0 fluorometer, size-checked on a Bioanalyzer 2100, and measured again with the KAPA Library Quantification kit. Every immunoSEQ 96-well plate was sequenced on a separate single-read 150-cycle Illumina NextSeq 550 flow cell. Under the source paper's analysis protocol: Because the immunoSEQ output held only junctional sequences and lacked quality scores, the filtering could not match the filtering applied to full-length reads. Sequences were annotated with PyIR, a Python wrapper for IgBLAST v1.9, using IMGT germline references to assign V/J genes and CDR3. Any read was removed if the V/J assignment was weak (E-value above 1e-6), the CDR3 was missing, or the read contained stop codons, out-of-frame junctions, or ambiguous translated residues. V3J clonotypes were defined as sequences sharing an identical inferred V gene, J gene, and CDR3 amino acid sequence. Percentage overlap between repertoires was calculated by dividing the number of shared unique clonotypes by the size of the smaller repertoire. Three approaches were used to assess repertoire richness: RTK rarefaction, the Chao1 estimator, and Recon v2.1 estimates of unobserved clonotypes. Generation probabilities were computed with OLGA for all TCRbeta clonotypes obtained by the gDNA method from several donors. TCRdb carries this immuneACCESS record with in-frame sequences only. Its versions omit some clonotypes, under half of them owing to an unresolved V gene in the studies checked, with the rest unexplained. The V and J calls and clone size were taken over from that table, and D and trimming were inferred from the DNA. This sample gives just over 2,000,000 clones in total; roughly 94% of them show up just once. The top ten clones comprise 0.1% to 0.15% of the sample.

Points the paper makes about the study in general: Pairwise subsampling led to the expectation that sequencing depth would affect the degree of clonotype sharing among donors. Sampling was restricted to blood, and TCR repertoires in tissue are likely to differ from TCR repertoires in blood. The small number of donors limited the genetic and exposure-history diversity represented. Naive subsets generally had larger estimated clonotype richness than memory subsets did. Compared with non-shared clonotypes, the clonotypes found in all four sorted-subset donors had higher generation probabilities. Roughly 5% of naive CD4, 3% to 4% of naive CD8, around 2.3% of memory CD4, and around 0.42% of memory CD8 clonotypes were shared across several donors. Incomplete sequencing was indicated by rarefaction of sorted-subset datasets, despite the large sequencing depth.

Donors were healthy HIV-negative adults with no recently reported acute infections or vaccinations. Only Caucasian adults living in Nashville, Tennessee, USA were represented among the donors. CD4+ T cells were enriched by magnetic negative selection; naive cells were then positively selected on CD45RA, and the negative fraction formed the memory subset. Blood was collected by leukapheresis, and PBMCs were isolated by Ficoll-Histopaque density gradient centrifugation and then cryopreserved in liquid nitrogen vapor phase. Analytical flow cytometry was used to check the purity and quantity of every magnetically sorted T cell population. From each sorted fraction, genomic DNA was isolated and quantified by UV absorbance on a Nanodrop 2000c.

This clonotype was obtained from a young man in good health. This sequence uses TRBV2 and TRBJ1-5; a tentative D match to TRBD1 spans 6 bases. Sequenced: naive CD4+ T cells sorted from blood. The intended sense of this specimen's cell subset or site label: CD45RA+ positively selected. The DNA is as follows: TGTGCCAGCAGACCGAACAGGGATGTTCCCCAGCATTTT. Translated, this gives CASRPNRDVPQHF.